This entry features one T cell receptor beta chain sequence. CDR1 is MNHEY and CDR2 is SMNVEV in the germline V gene (reference sequence). The CDR3 has 13 residues. V was pared by 4 bases and J by 4 bases, with 3 bases of the junction left unmatched. Those who participated ranged in age from about 18 to 89 years and resided in about two dozen US areas. Assignments of participants to cohorts depended upon their own reported clinical history. How the authors handled the data: Estimation of nucleated cell counts was performed using reference gene primer amplification. The method was immunoSEQ multiplex PCR; TCRdb's version includes in-frame clones alone and lacks a portion of them. V and J calls and clone size are given by that table; D and trimming were obtained from the DNA. Among almost 500,000 clones listed, around 85% were seen once. These data belong to a study of blood T cell repertoires in COVID-19. Background on the study: Sources were T cells, B-cell-depleted T cells, or PBMCs; the material itself was cDNA or gDNA.

The sequence was collected from a woman aged 60-75 years who had recovered from COVID-19. This sequence joins TRBV27 and TRBJ1-1, with 7 bases fitting TRBD1. What was sequenced was PBMCs or T cells enriched from blood (not recorded which). The CDR3 nucleotides are TGTGCCAGCAGTTCGGGGACAGCCACTGAAGCTTTCTTT. This translates into CASSSGTATEAFF.